The present entry profiles one TCR beta chain with its context. Its antigen is not known. The sample is drawn from a study of response to subunit inactivated influenza vaccine. General study findings and limits: Authors suggested that a seasonal influenza vaccination recruits few new T cells each time.

MiXCR was run by TCRdb on the RT-PCR reads, yielding one entry per CDR3 protein. The repertoire holds approximately 680,000 distinct CDR3 sequences, with roughly 14% as singletons. Per germline, CDR1 SGHDT and CDR2 YYEEEE. The CDR3 totals 12 residues. V dropped 4 bases and J dropped 10 bases, with 9 bases sitting between them. The source was PBMCs from blood, collected 12 days after vaccination. V and J are TRBV5-6 and TRBJ1-6; a possible D gene is TRBD1 (5 bases). This receptor was taken from a man aged 45-65 years who received an inactivated influenza vaccine. This chain's CDR3 is CASSRGLSPLHF. The CDR3 DNA reads TGTGCCAGCAGCCGGGGCCTATCACCCCTCCACTTT.